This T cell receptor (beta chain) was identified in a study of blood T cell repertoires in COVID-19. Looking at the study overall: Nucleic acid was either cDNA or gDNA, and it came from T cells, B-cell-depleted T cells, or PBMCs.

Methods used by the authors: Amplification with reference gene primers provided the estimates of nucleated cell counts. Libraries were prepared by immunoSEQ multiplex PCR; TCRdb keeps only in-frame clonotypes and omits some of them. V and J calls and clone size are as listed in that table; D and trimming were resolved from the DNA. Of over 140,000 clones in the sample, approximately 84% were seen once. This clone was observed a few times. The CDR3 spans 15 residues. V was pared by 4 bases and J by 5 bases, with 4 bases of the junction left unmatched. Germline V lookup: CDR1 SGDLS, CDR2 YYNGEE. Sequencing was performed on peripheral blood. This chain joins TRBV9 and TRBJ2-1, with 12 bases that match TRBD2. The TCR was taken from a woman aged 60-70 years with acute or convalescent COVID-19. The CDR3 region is CASSWTSGNHNEQFF. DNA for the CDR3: TGTGCCAGCAGCTGGACTAGCGGGAACCACAATGAGCAGTTCTTC.